A single sample is the source of the 4 T cell receptor beta chains below, sequenced in a study of T cell repertoires in cytomegalovirus infection (dated by TCRdb to between 2018 and 2020). TCRdb shows the sequencer as Illumina HiSeq 1500. TCRdb itself trimmed the public reads at Q25 with fastp, ran MiXCR and retained productive beta chains. Identical CDR3 proteins give one entry, which carries the most common genes and DNA. This sample gives around 740,000 distinct CDR3 sequences in total; less than 40% of them show up just once. The top ten clones comprise 2.5% to 3.5% of the sample. Specimen: PBMCs. Receptor source: a human donor in good health (CMV status not recorded). Some clones in this sample may be carry-over from other donors' samples.

This clonotype has just one count. The CDR3: CASSTIIRGEVTNEKLFF. As DNA, the CDR3 is TGCGCCAGCAGCACCATTATAAGGGGGGAGGTAACTAATGAAAAACTGTTTTTT. The chain has TRBV4-1 and TRBJ1-4; a weak D match, TRBD1 (6 bases). Germline CDR1 is MGHRA and CDR2 is YSYEKL. The V end lost 5 bases, the J end lost 1 base, and 20 bases lay between the germline ends. This CDR3 comprises 18 residues.

This clonotype was seen many times. This chain connects TRBV19 to TRBJ2-1, with D perhaps given as TRBD1 or TRBD2 (5 bases each). Trimming removed 3 bases from V and 0 bases from J, with 9 bases in between. The CDR3 is made up of 15 amino acids. Per the germline V gene, CDR1 is LNHDA and CDR2 is SQIVND (reference sequence). The CDR3 sequence is CASSIEGFSYNEQFF. DNA of the CDR3: TGTGCCAGTAGTATTGAGGGGTTCTCCTACAATGAGCAGTTCTTC.

The sample holds many counts of this clonotype. The rearrangement joins TRBV7-2 to TRBJ2-7; perhaps D is TRBD1 or TRBD2 (5 bases each). Germline CDR1 and CDR2: SGHTA and FQGNSA. Trimming removed 3 bases at V and 1 base at J, with 10 bases between. CDR3 length: 14 amino acids. The CDR3 here is CASSLGTGSYEQYF. DNA for the CDR3: TGTGCCAGCAGCTTGGGGACGGGATCCTACGAGCAGTACTTC.

The J gene is TRBJ2-1, the V gene TRBV3-1; TRBD2 matches 14 bases. Germline V gene data show CDR1 as LGHDT and CDR2 as YNNKEL (reference sequence). The trim removed 2 bases at V and 1 base at J, leaving 10 bases unmatched. This CDR3 is built from 20 residues. CDR3 nucleotides: TGTGCCAGCAGCCAACCCTGGGGGGGGACTAGCGGGGGATCCTACAATGAGCAGTTCTTC. Residues: CASSQPWGGTSGGSYNEQFF.